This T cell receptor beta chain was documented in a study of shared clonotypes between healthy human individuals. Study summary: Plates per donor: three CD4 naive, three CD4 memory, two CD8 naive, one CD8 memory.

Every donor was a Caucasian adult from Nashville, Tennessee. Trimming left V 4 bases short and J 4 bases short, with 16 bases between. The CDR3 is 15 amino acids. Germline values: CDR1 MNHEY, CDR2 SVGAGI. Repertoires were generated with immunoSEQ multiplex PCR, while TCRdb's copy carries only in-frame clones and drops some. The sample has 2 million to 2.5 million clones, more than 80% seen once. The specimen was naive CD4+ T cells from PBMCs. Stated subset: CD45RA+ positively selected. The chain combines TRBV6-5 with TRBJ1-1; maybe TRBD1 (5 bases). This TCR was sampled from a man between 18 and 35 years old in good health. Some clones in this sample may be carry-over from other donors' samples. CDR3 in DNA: TGTGCCAGCAGTTGGGAGATTGGGAGGGGCACTGAAGCTTTCTTT. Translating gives CASSWEIGRGTEAFF.